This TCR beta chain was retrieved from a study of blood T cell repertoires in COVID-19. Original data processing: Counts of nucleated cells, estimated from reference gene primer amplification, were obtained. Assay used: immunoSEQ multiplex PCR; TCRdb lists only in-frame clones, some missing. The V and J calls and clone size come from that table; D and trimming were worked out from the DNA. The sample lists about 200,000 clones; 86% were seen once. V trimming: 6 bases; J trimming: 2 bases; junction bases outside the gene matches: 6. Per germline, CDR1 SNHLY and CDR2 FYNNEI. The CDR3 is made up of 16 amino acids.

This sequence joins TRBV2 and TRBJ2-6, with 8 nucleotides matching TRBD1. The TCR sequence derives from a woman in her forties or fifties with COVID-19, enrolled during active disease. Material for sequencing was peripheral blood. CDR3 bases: TGTGCCAGCAGGATACAGACAGGGGCTGGGGCCAACGTCCTGACTTTC. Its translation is CASRIQTGAGANVLTF.